This TCR beta chain was profiled in a study of shared clonotypes between healthy human individuals. At the level of the study: Aged 18 to 49, the donors were two women and a few men. Donors had three CD4 naive, three CD4 memory, two CD8 naive and one CD8 memory plate apiece. Study-level findings and limits: Clonotype sharing across a few donors was observed for around 5% of naive CD4 clonotypes. Naive subsets generally exceeded memory subsets in estimated richness.

Remarks on this clone: Its antigen remains unidentified.

The protocol was immunoSEQ multiplex PCR, while the TCRdb copy is restricted to in-frame clones and leaves out a portion. The table includes roughly 2,000,000 clones, roughly 95% detected once. The CDR3 is made up of 15 amino acids. Germline CDR1 and CDR2: SGDLS and YYNGEE. V shed 5 bases and J shed 0 bases, with 13 bases lying between them. CD45RO-negative, CCR7-positively selected cells formed the naive CD8 fraction, excluding terminally differentiated effector memory CD45RA+ cells. Sequencing was performed on naive CD8+ T cells sorted from blood. The V gene is TRBV9, the J gene TRBJ2-3; perhaps TRBD2 as D (6 bases). This sequence originates from a young man in good health. CDR3 sequence (DNA): TGTGCCAGCAGTCTTTGGGGGGATAGCACAGATACGCAGTATTTT. Translating gives CASSLWGDSTDTQYF. Full variable domain (rest looked up from reference TRBV9 and TRBJ2-3): DSGVTQTPKHLITATGQRVTLRCSPRSGDLSVYWYQQSLDQGLQFLIQYYNGEERAKGNILERFSAQQFPDLHSELNLSSLELGDSALYFCASSLWGDSTDTQYFGPGTRLTVL.